What follows are 20 T cell receptor beta chains derived from one specimen sequenced in a study of shared clonotypes between healthy human individuals. Positive CCR7 selection of CD45RO-negative cells yielded the naive CD8 cells, and terminally differentiated effector memory CD45RA+ cells were excluded. The data were produced by immunoSEQ multiplex PCR, yet TCRdb's version contains in-frame clones alone and is incomplete. Of 800,000 or so clones in the sample, approximately 96% were seen once. The sequencing input was naive CD8+ T cells sorted from blood. These TCRs come from a man aged 25 to 40 in good health.

The J gene is TRBJ1-4, the V gene TRBV10-2; no clear D. The germline CDR1 and CDR2 sequences are WSHSY and SAAADI. The CDR3 runs to 15 residues. Between the trimmed V and J ends, which lost 1 base and 0 bases, there was a span of 6 bases. The CDR3 is CASSEYRATNEKLFF. The CDR3, as DNA: TGCGCCAGCAGTGAGTACAGAGCAACTAATGAAAAACTGTTTTTT.

The J gene is TRBJ2-7, the V gene TRBV6-1, with 7 bases that match TRBD1. Trimming cost V 4 bases and J 0 bases; bases outside gene matches: 3. CDR1 is MNHNS and CDR2 is SASEGT in the germline V gene. The CDR3 runs to 14 residues. The CDR3: CASSGRDSSYEQYF. CDR3 DNA sequence: TGTGCCAGCAGTGGCCGGGACAGCTCCTACGAGCAGTACTTC.

The CDR3 DNA follows: TGTGCCAGCAGTGGAACAGGGGCCATAGGACCGTACAATGAGCAGTTCTTC. Its translation is CASSGTGAIGPYNEQFF. The chain carries TRBV27 and TRBJ2-1; 7 bases agree with TRBD1. The length of the CDR3 is 17 residues. CDR1 is MNHEY and CDR2 is SMNVEV in the germline V gene (reference sequence). V lost 5 bases to trimming and J lost 4 bases; unmatched junction nucleotides: 14.

A remark on this clone: Other DNA sequences in this sample translate to the same CDR3. The V call is TRBV5-6, the J call TRBJ2-2; D unclear. The CDR3 spans 13 residues. With 5 bases removed from V and 1 base from J, the gap between germline ends came to 6 bases. The germline V gene has CDR1 SGHDT and CDR2 YYEEEE. CDR3 in DNA: TGTGCCAGCAGTCGTGGGAACACCGGGGAGCTGTTTTTT. This encodes CASSRGNTGELFF.

There are a few counts of this clone. The chain recombines TRBV7-2 with TRBJ2-7; unclear D gene. Germline V CDR1 and CDR2: SGHTA, FQGNSA. The V end lost 4 bases, the J end lost 2 bases, and 15 bases lay between the germline ends. The CDR3 contains 15 residues. The CDR3 DNA follows: TGTGCCAGCAGCTACCCTGTCCGGGCCACCTACGAGCAGTACTTC. Translating gives CASSYPVRATYEQYF. The full variable domain, its missing parts supplied by reference TRBV7-2 and TRBJ2-7, is GAGVSQSPSNKVTEKGKDVELRCDPISGHTALYWYRQSLGQGLEFLIYFQGNSAPDKSGLPSDRFSAERTGGSVSTLTIQRTQQEDSAVYLCASSYPVRATYEQYFGPGTRLTVT.

The chain combines TRBV18 with TRBJ2-1; 8 bases are a match to TRBD1. The germline gives CDR1 KGHSH, CDR2 LQKENI. The CDR3 totals 15 residues. V lost 3 bases and J lost 10; bases outside the gene matches: 11. The DNA of the CDR3 is TGTGCCAGCTCACCGAATTATCTGGGGACAGGCGAGCAGTTCTTC. It yields the protein CASSPNYLGTGEQFF.

Only a few counts were recorded for this clone. V gene TRBV19 combines with J gene TRBJ1-2, with D perhaps matching TRBD1 (5 bases). CDR3 length: 13 amino acids. CDR1 LNHDA and CDR2 SQIVND come from the germline V gene (reference sequence). The germline V and J ends were trimmed by 5 bases and 7 bases, with 14 bases remaining between them. CDR3 region: CASSSRDGFGYTF. As DNA, the CDR3 is TGTGCCAGTAGTTCTCGGGACGGTTTTGGCTACACCTTC.

CDR3 sequence (DNA): TGTGCCAGCAGCCCAAGGGAGGACAGGACTGAAGCTTTCTTT. It is translated as CASSPREDRTEAFF. J is TRBJ1-1 and V is TRBV7-9; 7 bases match TRBD1. The ends lost 5 bases at V and 5 bases at J; junction bases unmatched: 8. CDR1 SEHNR and CDR2 FQNEAQ come from the germline V gene (reference sequence). This CDR3 is 14 amino acids long.

A remark on this clone: The sample has other DNA sequences that encode this CDR3 too. This chain joins TRBV5-4 and TRBJ2-5; no clear D gene. V lost 3 bases and J 0 bases, leaving 3 bases between the germline ends. The CDR3 is 12 residues long. Germline CDR1 reads SGHNT; CDR2 reads YYREEE (reference sequence). This CDR3 reads CASSSNQETQYF. CDR3 in DNA: TGTGCCAGCAGCTCAAACCAAGAGACCCAGTACTTC.

V is TRBV27 and J is TRBJ2-2; D is unclear. CDR1 is MNHEY and CDR2 is SMNVEV in the germline V gene (reference sequence). V lost 8 bases and J 1 base, leaving 11 bases between the germline ends. The CDR3 totals 14 residues. CDR3 nucleotide sequence: TGTGCCAGCTGGTTAAGTGTGAACACCGGGGAGCTGTTTTTT. Protein: CASWLSVNTGELFF.

A single count supports this clone. The CDR3 DNA reads TGTGCCAGCAGTAGTTCAGGGACAGGGTTTTGGTACGAGCAGTACTTC. Its translation is CASSSSGTGFWYEQYF. V usage is TRBV27 and J usage is TRBJ2-7; 9 nucleotides agree with TRBD1. Germline values: CDR1 MNHEY, CDR2 SMNVEV (reference sequence). J gave up 4 bases and V 5 bases, and 12 bases lay outside the gene matches. This CDR3 is 16 amino acids long.

The genes are TRBV29-1 and TRBJ1-2; D is perhaps TRBD1 (6 bases). Germline lookup yields CDR1 SQVTM and CDR2 ANQGSEA. The CDR3 is 13 residues long. V was cut by 7 bases and J by 3 bases, with 15 bases left in between. CDR3 in amino acids: CSASLAGDYGYTF. In DNA, the CDR3 is TGCAGCGCTTCTCTGGCAGGGGACTATGGCTACACCTTC.

The V gene is TRBV7-9, the J gene TRBJ2-5; D unclear. V was pared by 0 bases and J by 4 bases, with 12 bases between. The germline V gene encodes CDR1 SEHNR and CDR2 FQNEAQ (reference sequence). The CDR3 length is 15 residues. The CDR3 nucleotides are TGTGCCAGCAGCTTAGCGCTTGGAGTAGTAGAGACCCAGTACTTC. Translating gives CASSLALGVVETQYF. The whole variable domain, remainder taken from reference TRBV7-9 and TRBJ2-5, is DTGVSQNPRHKITKRGQNVTFRCDPISEHNRLYWYRQTLGQGPEFLTYFQNEAQLEKSRLLSDRFSAERPKGSFSTLEIQRTEQGDSAMYLCASSLALGVVETQYFGPGTRLLVL.

This clone was seen once. The rearrangement uses TRBV28 and TRBJ1-5; D may be TRBD1 (6 bases). This CDR3 is 13 amino acids long. CDR1 is MDHEN and CDR2 is SYDVKM in the germline V gene. Trimming pared 6 bases from V and 6 bases from J, leaving 12 bases between. CDR3 protein: CASRGGLVQPQHF. CDR3 in DNA: TGTGCCAGCAGAGGGGGATTGGTTCAGCCCCAGCATTTT.

This clone has just one count. The chain recombines TRBV7-9 with TRBJ2-1; D might be TRBD2 (6 bases). Germline CDR1 and CDR2: SEHNR and FQNEAQ (reference sequence). The CDR3 spans 14 residues. V dropped 1 base and J dropped 8 bases, with 12 bases sitting between them. The CDR3 sequence is CASSLVRRDHEQFF. The CDR3 nucleotides are TGTGCCAGCAGCTTAGTCCGGCGGGACCATGAGCAGTTCTTC.

This clone was seen just once. V usage is TRBV27 and J usage is TRBJ2-7, with 8 bases identical to TRBD2. The ends lost 5 bases at V and 4 bases at J; junction bases unmatched: 13. Germline assignment: CDR1 MNHEY and CDR2 SMNVEV (reference sequence). The CDR3 length is 16 residues. In DNA form, the CDR3 reads TGTGCCAGCAGTCCTTCTTTAGCGGGAAGTTCGTACGAGCAGTACTTC. It is translated as CASSPSLAGSSYEQYF.

This clone was seen once. V and J are TRBV19 and TRBJ1-5, with unresolved D. The germline V and J ends were trimmed by 5 bases and 0 bases, with 11 bases remaining between them. The germline V gene has CDR1 LNHDA and CDR2 SQIVND (reference sequence). The CDR3 is 15 residues long. CDR3: CASSWEVYSNQPQHF. CDR3 DNA: TGTGCCAGTAGTTGGGAGGTATATAGCAATCAGCCCCAGCATTTT.

The rearrangement joins TRBV10-2 to TRBJ2-7; 7 bases agree with TRBD1. The V gene's germline CDR1 is WSHSY and CDR2 SAAADI. The V segment lost 6 bases and the J segment 4 bases; nucleotides outside the gene matches: 3. The CDR3 loop spans 12 amino acids. CDR3 protein: CASRLTGYEQYF. As DNA, the CDR3 is TGCGCCAGCAGACTGACAGGGTACGAGCAGTACTTC.

The chain combines TRBV10-2 with TRBJ2-7, with TRBD2 matching over 9 bases. CDR3 size: 14 residues. Losses at the gene ends were 10 bases for V and 1 base for J; bases not matched to a gene: 8. Germline loops: CDR1 WSHSY, CDR2 SAAADI. CDR3 nucleotides: TGCGCCACCCTGGGTAGCGGGAGTTCCTACGAGCAGTACTTC. Translated: CATLGSGSSYEQYF.

Here the CDR3 reads CASSLRASGKGTDTQYF. CDR3 in DNA: TGTGCCAGCAGCCTACGAGCTAGCGGGAAAGGGACAGATACGCAGTATTTT. V usage is TRBV7-8 and J usage is TRBJ2-3; 9 bases are shared with TRBD2. This CDR3 is built from 17 residues. The V gene end was trimmed by 5 bases and the J gene end by 3 bases; junction bases not matched to a gene: 12. The germline V gene has CDR1 SGHVS and CDR2 FQNEAQ.